This T cell receptor (beta chain) came from a study of shared clonotypes between healthy human individuals. Study information: The donors, a couple of women and a few men, were aged 18 to 49. Study-level points and caveats: It was observed that approximately 5% of naive CD4 clonotypes were shared across a handful of donors. Larger estimated richness was generally seen in naive subsets than in memory subsets.

Comment on this clone: Its cognate antigen is unknown.

Clones were sequenced by immunoSEQ multiplex PCR, and TCRdb holds only the in-frame ones, with some missing. The table includes hundreds of thousands of clones, approximately 97% detected once. Splitting of CD4+ cells produced CD45RA+ naive and CD45RA-negative memory subsets. The ends were cut back, 4 bases at V and 2 bases at J, with 13 bases in the middle. This CDR3 comprises 14 residues. The germline V gene encodes CDR1 SQVTM and CDR2 ANQGSEA. The material sequenced was naive CD4+ T cells sorted from blood. Subset meaning: CD45RA+ positively selected. The receptor was isolated from a woman aged 25 to 39 in good health. The rearrangement joins TRBV29-1 to TRBJ2-3; D is perhaps TRBD2 (6 bases). Here the CDR3 reads CSVVPGLHTDTQYF. The CDR3 nucleotides read TGCAGCGTTGTTCCGGGACTCCACACAGATACGCAGTATTTT.